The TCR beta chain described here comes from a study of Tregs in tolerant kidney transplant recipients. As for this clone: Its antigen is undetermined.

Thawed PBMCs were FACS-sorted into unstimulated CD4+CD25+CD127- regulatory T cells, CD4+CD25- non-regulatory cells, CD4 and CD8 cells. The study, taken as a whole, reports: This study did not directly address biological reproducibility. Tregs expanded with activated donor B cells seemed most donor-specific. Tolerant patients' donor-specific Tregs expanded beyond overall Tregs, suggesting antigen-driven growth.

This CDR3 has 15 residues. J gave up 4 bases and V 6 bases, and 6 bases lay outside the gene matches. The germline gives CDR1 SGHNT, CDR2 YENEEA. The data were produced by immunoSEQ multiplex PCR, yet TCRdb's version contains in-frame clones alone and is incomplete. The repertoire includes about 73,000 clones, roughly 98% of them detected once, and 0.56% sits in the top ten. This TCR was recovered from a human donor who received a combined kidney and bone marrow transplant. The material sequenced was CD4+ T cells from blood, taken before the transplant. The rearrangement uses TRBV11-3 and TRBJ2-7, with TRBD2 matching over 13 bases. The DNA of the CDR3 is TGTGCCAGCAGTCGGACTAGCGGGAGTGGTTACGAGCAGTACTTC. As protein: CASSRTSGSGYEQYF.